Each of the 18 T cell receptor beta chains below was sequenced from the same sample in a study (dated by TCRdb to 2016 to 2017). Preparation of the library involved RT-PCR. The instrument given in TCRdb is Illumina MiSeq. Clones were called with MiXCR by TCRdb after fastp trimmed the public reads at Q25, and only in-frame beta chains were retained. CDR3 protein sequences are deduplicated, and each keeps its most common genes and DNA. The sample contains fewer than 800,000 distinct CDR3 sequences, 12% to 15% of them found a single time. 3.6% of the sample goes to the ten largest clones. Sequenced: memory CD4+ T cells from blood. The source is a female donor in good health, serving as a healthy control.

The genes are TRBV6-6 and TRBJ2-3; D gene unclear. CDR3 length: 16 residues. Germline assignment: CDR1 MNHNY and CDR2 SVGAGI (reference sequence). V was trimmed by 6 bases and J by 4 bases, leaving 20 bases between them. The CDR3 spells CASRTYLDTRPDTQYF. The CDR3 coding sequence is TGTGCCAGCAGGACGTACCTAGACACCCGCCCAGATACGCAGTATTTT.

This chain uses TRBV6-5 with TRBJ1-5; no firm D call. The ends were cut back, 4 bases at V and 5 bases at J, with 9 bases in the middle. The CDR3 covers 13 residues. Per germline, CDR1 MNHEY and CDR2 SVGAGI. The CDR3 DNA is TGTGCCAGCAGTTCAGGACTCGATCAGCCCCAGCATTTT. This gives the protein CASSSGLDQPQHF.

The gene calls are TRBV7-2 and TRBJ2-3; tentatively, D is TRBD1 (5 bases). The V end lost 8 bases, the J end lost 2 bases, and 17 bases lay between the germline ends. The CDR3 is 15 amino acids. Germline V gene lookup returns CDR1 SGHTA and CDR2 FQGNSA. Here the CDR3 reads CASSYRLGSTDTQYF. The DNA for the CDR3 is TGTGCCAGCTCCTACAGGTTAGGTTCCACAGATACGCAGTATTTT.

This chain connects TRBV3-1 to TRBJ1-6; D not certain. CDR3 size: 13 residues. Germline CDR1 and CDR2: LGHDT and YNNKEL (reference sequence). The V and J ends lost 3 bases and 8 bases respectively, with 8 bases between them. CDR3 in amino acids: CASSQGMDSPLHF. DNA for the CDR3: TGTGCCAGCAGCCAGGGGATGGATTCACCCCTCCACTTT.

This chain connects TRBV28 to TRBJ2-5; D is unclear. CDR1 and CDR2 from the germline V gene are MDHEN and SYDVKM. V shed 3 bases and J shed 1 base, with 9 bases lying between them. The CDR3 runs to 14 residues. The CDR3 region is CASSFQQTQETQYF. The CDR3 nucleotides read TGTGCCAGCAGTTTTCAACAGACCCAAGAGACCCAGTACTTC. The whole variable domain, filled in from reference TRBV28 and TRBJ2-5, reads DVKVTQSSRYLVKRTGEKVFLECVQDMDHENMFWYRQDPGLGLRLIYFSYDVKMKEKGDIPEGYSVSREKKERFSLILESASTNQTSMYLCASSFQQTQETQYFGPGTRLLVL.

This sequence joins TRBV7-2 and TRBJ2-4; D uncertain. CDR1 and CDR2 from the germline V gene are SGHTA and FQGNSA. The V end was cut by 0 bases, the J end by 2 bases, with 11 bases between. This CDR3 spans 16 amino acids. The CDR3 reads CASSLASPGTKNIQYF. The CDR3 DNA is TGTGCCAGCAGCTTAGCAAGTCCAGGAACCAAAAACATTCAGTACTTC.

The rearrangement links TRBV6-5 to TRBJ1-1; D uncertain. Germline-derived CDR1 and CDR2 are MNHEY and SVGAGI. Deletions cut 2 bases from V and 5 bases from J, with 15 bases between. This CDR3 region has 15 residues. The CDR3 DNA sequence: TGTGCCAGCAGTTACGGCCCCCGCCAAGGGACTGAAGCTTTCTTT. Its translation: CASSYGPRQGTEAFF.

This clonotype has more than one count but fewer than ten. The chain is built from TRBV7-3 and TRBJ2-7; D call uncertain. Trimming shortened V by 2 bases and J by 6 bases, and 11 bases separated the two germline ends. This CDR3 is built from 13 residues. The V gene's germline CDR1 is SGHTA and CDR2 FQGTGA. Written as DNA, the CDR3 is TGTGCCAGCAGCTTACTTTATCCAGGCGAGCAGTACTTC. As protein: CASSLLYPGEQYF.

V gene TRBV7-2 combines with J gene TRBJ2-7, with 8 bases identical to TRBD2. The ends lost 6 bases at V and 3 bases at J; junction bases unmatched: 7. The germline V gene has CDR1 SGHTA and CDR2 FQGNSA. CDR3 length equals 14 residues. CDR3 bases: TGTGCCAGCAGTGCTACTAGCGGCCTCTACGAGCAGTACTTC. Translating gives CASSATSGLYEQYF.

This clonotype was picked up a small number of times. The V call is TRBV5-1, the J call TRBJ2-3; D not resolved. CDR1 is SGHRS, CDR2 YFSETQ, per germline. V lost 7 bases and J 6 bases, leaving 18 bases between the germline ends. The CDR3 loop spans 14 amino acids. The CDR3 sequence: CASYPGPERDTQYF. CDR3 DNA sequence: TGCGCCAGCTACCCGGGTCCGGAAAGGGATACGCAGTATTTT.

This clonotype has only a few counts. The chain recombines TRBV5-6 with TRBJ2-1, with no clear D. V was cut by 5 bases and J by 0 bases, with 12 bases left in between. The germline V gene has CDR1 SGHDT and CDR2 YYEEEE. The CDR3 length is 15 residues. The CDR3 DNA follows: TGTGCCAGCAGGTTCGACCGTAGCTCCTACAATGAGCAGTTCTTC. Translation: CASRFDRSSYNEQFF.

The rearrangement links TRBV6-2 or TRBV6-3 to TRBJ2-3, with D possibly called TRBD1 or TRBD2 (5 bases each). Germline CDR1 MNHEY, CDR2 SVGEGT. The CDR3 length is 15 residues. V was trimmed by 6 bases and J by 0 bases, leaving 13 bases between them. DNA of the CDR3: TGTGCCAGCAGCCGAATTGGGGACAGCACAGATACGCAGTATTTT. Translating gives CASSRIGDSTDTQYF.

This chain links TRBV27 with TRBJ1-1, with unresolved D. Trimming shortened V by 2 bases and J by 1 base, and 17 bases separated the two germline ends. CDR1 MNHEY and CDR2 SMNVEV come from the germline V gene (reference sequence). CDR3 length: 17 residues. CDR3 nucleotide sequence: TGTGCCAGCAGTTTAACGGACCTTGGACGGAGGAACACTGAAGCTTTCTTT. Translating it yields CASSLTDLGRRNTEAFF.

V usage is TRBV7-2 and J usage is TRBJ2-7; TRBD2 agrees at 12 bases. The CDR3 is made up of 14 amino acids. CDR1 is SGHTA and CDR2 is FQGNSA in the germline V gene. Germline trimming cut 1 base from V and 9 bases from J; bases unmatched to any gene: 4. The CDR3 is CASSLGLAGAGQYF. The CDR3 DNA reads TGTGCCAGCAGCTTAGGACTAGCGGGGGCGGGGCAGTACTTC.

This clonotype was seen ten or more times. The V call is TRBV10-2, the J call TRBJ2-3; 9 bases fit TRBD2. Trimming took 4 bases from V and 4 from J; bases not matched to a gene: 6. Looked up from germline, CDR1 is WSHSY and CDR2 is SAAADI. The CDR3 is 15 amino acids. The CDR3 DNA reads TGCGCCAGCAGTGGGGGGCGGGAGGGAGCAGATACGCAGTATTTT. Its translation is CASSGGREGADTQYF.

This clonotype was counted at least ten times. The V gene is TRBV10-3, the J gene TRBJ2-3; D is perhaps TRBD2 (7 bases). Germline lookup yields CDR1 ENHRY and CDR2 SYGVKD. The germline V and J ends were trimmed by 8 bases and 2 bases, with 20 bases remaining between them. The CDR3 is made up of 16 amino acids. The CDR3 DNA follows: TGTGCCATCGGAGGGGGGGTCTCCCGGACCACAGATACGCAGTATTTT. Protein: CAIGGGVSRTTDTQYF.

The rearrangement joins TRBV27 to TRBJ1-2; no clear D gene. The CDR3 totals 13 residues. The germline V and J ends were trimmed by 5 bases and 5 bases, with 12 bases remaining between them. Germline CDR1 is MNHEY and CDR2 is SMNVEV (reference sequence). CDR3 sequence (DNA): TGTGCCAGCAGTAGCCCTCCGGATTATGGCTACACCTTC. Translated: CASSSPPDYGYTF.

The V call is TRBV12-3 or TRBV12-4, the J call TRBJ1-1; no firm D call. V was shortened by 5 bases and J by 1 base, with 14 bases between the two germline ends. The CDR3 is 15 residues long. CDR3 coding DNA: TGTGCCAGCAGTCCATCGGGCTACAGGAACACTGAAGCTTTCTTT. It encodes CASSPSGYRNTEAFF.